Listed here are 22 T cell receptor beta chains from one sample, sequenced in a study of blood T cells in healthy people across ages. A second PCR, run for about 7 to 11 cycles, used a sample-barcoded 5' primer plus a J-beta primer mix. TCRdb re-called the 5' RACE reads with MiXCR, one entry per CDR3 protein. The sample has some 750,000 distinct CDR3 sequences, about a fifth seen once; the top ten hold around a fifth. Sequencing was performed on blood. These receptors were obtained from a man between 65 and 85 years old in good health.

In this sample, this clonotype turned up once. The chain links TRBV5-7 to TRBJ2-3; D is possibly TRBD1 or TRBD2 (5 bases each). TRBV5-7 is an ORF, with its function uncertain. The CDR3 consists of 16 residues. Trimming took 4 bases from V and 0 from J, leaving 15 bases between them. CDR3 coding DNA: TGTGCCAGCAGCCGGGGACCTACCCGTAGCACAGATACGCAGTATTTT. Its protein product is CASSRGPTRSTDTQYF.

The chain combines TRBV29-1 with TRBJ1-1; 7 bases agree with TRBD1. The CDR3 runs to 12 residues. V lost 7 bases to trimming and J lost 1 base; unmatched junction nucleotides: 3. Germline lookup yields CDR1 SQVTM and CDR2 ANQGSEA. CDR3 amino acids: CSDRTGNTEAFF. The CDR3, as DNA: TGCAGCGACCGGACAGGGAACACTGAAGCTTTCTTT.

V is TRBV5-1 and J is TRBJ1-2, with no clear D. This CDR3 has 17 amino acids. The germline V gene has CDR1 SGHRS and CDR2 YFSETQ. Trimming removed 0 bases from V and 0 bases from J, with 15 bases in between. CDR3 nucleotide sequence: TGCGCCAGCAGCTTGGCAGGAATCAGTTCCCCTAACTATGGCTACACCTTC. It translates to CASSLAGISSPNYGYTF.

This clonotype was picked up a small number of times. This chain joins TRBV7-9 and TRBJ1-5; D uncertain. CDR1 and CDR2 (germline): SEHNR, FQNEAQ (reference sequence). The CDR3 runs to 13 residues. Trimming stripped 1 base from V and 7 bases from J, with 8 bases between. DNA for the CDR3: TGTGCCAGCAGCTTAGGTCCTTGGCAGCCCCAGCATTTT. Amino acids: CASSLGPWQPQHF.

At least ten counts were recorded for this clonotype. This chain's CDR3 is CASSQGSSYEQYF. The DNA for the CDR3 is TGTGCCAGCAGCCAAGGCAGCTCCTACGAGCAGTACTTC. The gene calls are TRBV4-2 and TRBJ2-7; D unresolved. This CDR3 contains 13 residues. Germline V gene data show CDR1 as LGHNA and CDR2 as YNFKEQ. Between the trimmed V and J ends, which lost 1 base and 0 bases, there was a span of 4 bases.

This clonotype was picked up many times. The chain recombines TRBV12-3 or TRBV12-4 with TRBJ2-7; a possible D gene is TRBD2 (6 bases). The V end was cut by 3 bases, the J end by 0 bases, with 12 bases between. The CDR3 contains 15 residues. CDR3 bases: TGTGCCAGCAGTTTTGGCGGGGCGAGCTCCTACGAGCAGTACTTC. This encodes CASSFGGASSYEQYF.

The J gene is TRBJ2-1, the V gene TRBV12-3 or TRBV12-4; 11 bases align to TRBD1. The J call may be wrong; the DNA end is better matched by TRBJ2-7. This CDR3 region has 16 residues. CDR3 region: CASRDRGHPASYEQYV. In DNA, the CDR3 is TGTGCCAGCAGGGACAGGGGGCATCCCGCATCCTACGAGCAGTACGTC.

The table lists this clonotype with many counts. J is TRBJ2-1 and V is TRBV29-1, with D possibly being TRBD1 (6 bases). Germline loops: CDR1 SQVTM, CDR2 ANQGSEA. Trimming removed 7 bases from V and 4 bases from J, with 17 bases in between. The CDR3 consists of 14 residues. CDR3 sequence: CSGLTAGVYNEQFF. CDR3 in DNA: TGCAGCGGCCTGACGGCAGGGGTGTACAATGAGCAGTTCTTC.

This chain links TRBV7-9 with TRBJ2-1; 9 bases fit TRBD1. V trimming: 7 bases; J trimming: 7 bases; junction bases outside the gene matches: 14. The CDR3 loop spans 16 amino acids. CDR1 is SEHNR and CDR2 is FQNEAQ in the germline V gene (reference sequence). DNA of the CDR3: TGTGCCAGCACCACCCGCGGGAACAGGGGGCAGAATGAGCAGTTCTTC. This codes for CASTTRGNRGQNEQFF.

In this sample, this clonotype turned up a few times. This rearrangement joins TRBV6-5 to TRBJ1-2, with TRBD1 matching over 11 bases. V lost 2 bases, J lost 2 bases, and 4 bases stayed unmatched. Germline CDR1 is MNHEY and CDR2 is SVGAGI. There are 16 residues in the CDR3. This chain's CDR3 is CASSYRWTGGNYGYTF. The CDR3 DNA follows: TGTGCCAGCAGTTACCGCTGGACAGGGGGCAACTATGGCTACACCTTC.

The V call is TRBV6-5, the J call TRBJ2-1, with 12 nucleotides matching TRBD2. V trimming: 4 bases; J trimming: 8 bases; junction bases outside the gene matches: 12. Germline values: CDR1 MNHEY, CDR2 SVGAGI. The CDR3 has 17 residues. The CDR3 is CASSLGTSGHKSDEQFF. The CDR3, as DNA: TGTGCCAGCAGTTTAGGGACTAGCGGGCATAAGTCGGATGAGCAGTTCTTC.

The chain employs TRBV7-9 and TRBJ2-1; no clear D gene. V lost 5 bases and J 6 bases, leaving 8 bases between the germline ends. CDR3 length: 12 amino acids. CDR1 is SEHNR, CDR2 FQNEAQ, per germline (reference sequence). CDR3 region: CASSRIGNEQFF. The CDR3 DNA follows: TGTGCCAGCAGCCGAATCGGCAATGAGCAGTTCTTC. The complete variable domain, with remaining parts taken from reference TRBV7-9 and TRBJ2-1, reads DTGVSQNPRHKITKRGQNVTFRCDPISEHNRLYWYRQTLGQGPEFLTYFQNEAQLEKSRLLSDRFSAERPKGSFSTLEIQRTEQGDSAMYLCASSRIGNEQFFGPGTRLTVL.

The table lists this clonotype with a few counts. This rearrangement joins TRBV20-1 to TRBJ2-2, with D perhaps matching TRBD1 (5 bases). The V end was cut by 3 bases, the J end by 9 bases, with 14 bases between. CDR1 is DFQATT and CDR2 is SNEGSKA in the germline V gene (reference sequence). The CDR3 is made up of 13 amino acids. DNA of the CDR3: TGCAGTGCTAGGGACACGTCCGGTAGGGAGCTGTTTTTT. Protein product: CSARDTSGRELFF.

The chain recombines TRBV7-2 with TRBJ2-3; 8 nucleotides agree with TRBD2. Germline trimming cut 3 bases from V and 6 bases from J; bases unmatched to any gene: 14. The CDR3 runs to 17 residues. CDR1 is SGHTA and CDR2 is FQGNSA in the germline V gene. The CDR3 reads CASSFTFSGSMEDTQYF. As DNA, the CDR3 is TGTGCCAGCAGCTTTACCTTCAGCGGGAGTATGGAGGATACGCAGTATTTT.

The CDR3 DNA reads as TGTGCCAGCACCCCATGGGGTACCGGGGAGCTGTTTTTT. Protein: CASTPWGTGELFF. The rearrangement joins TRBV27 to TRBJ2-2; no definite D call. The germline gives CDR1 MNHEY, CDR2 SMNVEV (reference sequence). The CDR3 totals 13 residues. Trimming shortened V by 7 bases and J by 5 bases, and 11 bases separated the two germline ends.

CDR3 nucleotide sequence: TGCAGCGTTGATGTTGTAGAGCAGTTCTTC. Protein sequence: CSVDVVEQFF. The chain is built from TRBV29-1 and TRBJ2-1; D ambiguous. This CDR3 contains 10 residues. In germline, CDR1 is SQVTM, CDR2 ANQGSEA. Trimming took off 3 bases at V and 10 bases at J, with 7 bases between the two ends.

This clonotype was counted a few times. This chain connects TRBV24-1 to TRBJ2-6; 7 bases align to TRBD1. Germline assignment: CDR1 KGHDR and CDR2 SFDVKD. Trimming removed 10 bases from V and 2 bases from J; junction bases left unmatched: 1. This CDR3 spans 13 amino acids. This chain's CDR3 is CATRGPGANVLTF. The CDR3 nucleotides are TGTGCCACAAGGGGGCCTGGGGCCAACGTCCTGACTTTC.

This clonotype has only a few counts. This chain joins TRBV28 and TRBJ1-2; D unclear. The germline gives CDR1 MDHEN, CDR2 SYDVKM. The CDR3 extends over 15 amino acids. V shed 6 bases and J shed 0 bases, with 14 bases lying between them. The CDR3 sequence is CASSERRRSNYGYTF. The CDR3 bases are TGTGCCAGCAGCGAAAGGAGGCGGTCTAACTATGGCTACACCTTC.

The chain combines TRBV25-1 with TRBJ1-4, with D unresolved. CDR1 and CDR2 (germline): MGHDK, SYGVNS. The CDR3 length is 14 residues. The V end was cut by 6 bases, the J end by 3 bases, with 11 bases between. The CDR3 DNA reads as TGTGCCAGCAGGAGGGATCCCCCTAATGAAAAACTGTTTTTT. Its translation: CASRRDPPNEKLFF.

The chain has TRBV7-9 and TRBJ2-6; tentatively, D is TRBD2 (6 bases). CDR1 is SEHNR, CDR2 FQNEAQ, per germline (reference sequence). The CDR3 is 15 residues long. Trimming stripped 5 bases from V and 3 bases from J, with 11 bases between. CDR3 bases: TGTGCCAGCAGCAAGGAGGGCTTTGGGGCCAACGTCCTGACTTTC. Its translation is CASSKEGFGANVLTF.

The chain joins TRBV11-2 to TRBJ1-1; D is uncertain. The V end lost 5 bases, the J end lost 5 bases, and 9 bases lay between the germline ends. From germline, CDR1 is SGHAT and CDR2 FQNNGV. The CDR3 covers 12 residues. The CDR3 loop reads CASSPTGTEAFF. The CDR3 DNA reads TGTGCCAGCAGCCCCACCGGGACTGAAGCTTTCTTT.

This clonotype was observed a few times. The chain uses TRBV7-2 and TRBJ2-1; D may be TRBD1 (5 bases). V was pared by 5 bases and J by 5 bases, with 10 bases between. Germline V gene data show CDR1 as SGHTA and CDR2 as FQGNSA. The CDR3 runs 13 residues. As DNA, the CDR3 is TGTGCCAGCAGCAGTCGACAGAACAATGAGCAGTTCTTC. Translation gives CASSSRQNNEQFF.